This TCR beta chain was recovered during a study of blood T cells in healthy people across ages. For the second PCR, which ran for 7 to 11 cycles, a sample-barcoded 5' primer and a J-beta primer mix were used. TCRdb reanalysed the 5' RACE reads using MiXCR and keeps one entry per CDR3 protein. The sample lists over 600,000 distinct CDR3 sequences, more than 35% occurring once. Remarks on this clonotype: It may be a read error: a sequence one base away is much more abundant.

CDR1 is SGHTA and CDR2 is FQGTGA in the germline V gene. This CDR3 has 13 residues. The source is a man older than 75 in good health. The chain is built from TRBV7-3 and TRBJ2-3; a weak D match, TRBD1 (7 bases). Sequencing was done on a sample of blood. The CDR3 reads CASSLEGTATQYF. The CDR3 DNA sequence: TGTGCCAGCAGCCTGGAGGGGACAGCTACGCAGTATTTT.